This entry lists 17 T cell receptor beta chains sequenced from one sample in a study of CD8+ T cells in alopecia areata. The sample's treatment: oral pan-JAK inhibitor, 5-10 mg twice daily. Investigators isolated RNA and reverse transcribed it into cDNA to act as the sequencing template. The repertoire was sequenced with immunoSEQ multiplex PCR; TCRdb's copy has only in-frame clones and lacks some. The sample includes roughly 200,000 clones, about 53% of them seen just once. The sequencing here drew on CD8+ T cells sorted from blood, taken at week 24, from a patient treated with tofacitinib. These TCRs come from a human donor with alopecia areata.

This rearrangement joins TRBV15 to TRBJ1-5; D gene ambiguous. Germline V gene sequence: CDR1 LNHNV, CDR2 YYDKDF (reference sequence). The CDR3 loop spans 15 amino acids. Trimming took 0 bases from V and 1 from J, leaving 7 bases between them. CDR3 amino acids: CATSREVQSNQPQHF. The CDR3 DNA reads as TGTGCCACCAGCAGAGAAGTACAGAGCAATCAGCCCCAGCATTTT.

This clone was seen only a few times. The chain uses TRBV11-2 and TRBJ1-2; D is possibly TRBD1 (6 bases). Deletions cut 0 bases from V and 0 bases from J, with 14 bases between. Germline V gene data show CDR1 as SGHAT and CDR2 as FQNNGV. The CDR3 length is 17 residues. CDR3 sequence reads: CASSLDPGGGANYGYTF. For the CDR3, the DNA is TGTGCCAGCAGCTTAGATCCGGGGGGCGGGGCTAACTATGGCTACACCTTC.

This clone turned up a few times. In nucleotides, the CDR3 is TGTGCCTGGAGTGCCGGTAGCGGGGGGGCCTATGAGCAGTTCTTC. Protein product: CAWSAGSGGAYEQFF. V and J are TRBV30 and TRBJ2-1; 11 bases align to TRBD2. V dropped 1 base and J dropped 8; count of bases not matched to a gene: 7. This CDR3 has 15 amino acids. Germline V gives CDR1 GTSNPN, CDR2 SVGIG (reference sequence).

The rearrangement joins TRBV6-1 to TRBJ2-5; a possible D gene is TRBD2 (6 bases). CDR3 length: 16 residues. The V end was cut by 2 bases, the J end by 1 base, with 14 bases between. Germline V lookup: CDR1 MNHNS, CDR2 SASEGT. CDR3 DNA: TGTGCCAGCAGTGAATGGGCGGGGCTAACCCAAGAGACCCAGTACTTC. Translated, it gives CASSEWAGLTQETQYF.

This clone was counted between two and nine times. This chain connects TRBV7-2 to TRBJ2-7; no definite D call. V dropped 1 base and J dropped 1 base, with 8 bases sitting between them. This CDR3 is built from 14 residues. CDR1 SGHTA and CDR2 FQGNSA come from the germline V gene. CDR3 bases: TGTGCCAGCAGCTTAGATTCCCAGTCCTACGAGCAGTACTTC. Protein product: CASSLDSQSYEQYF.

For the CDR3, the DNA is TGCGCCAGCAGCCAAGTCACAGGGGGCGGCTACACCTTC. Translated: CASSQVTGGGYTF. V and J are TRBV4-3 and TRBJ1-2; 9 bases line up with TRBD1. This CDR3 has 13 residues. J was trimmed by 8 bases and V by 1 base; bases with no gene match: 2. Germline V gene lookup returns CDR1 LGHNA and CDR2 YSLEER.

Of note for this clone: Sequence at one end of the junction differs from germline and may be a read error. The chain joins TRBV19 to TRBJ1-1; D is unclear. The germline V gene encodes CDR1 LNHDA and CDR2 SQIVND (reference sequence). The CDR3 totals 13 residues. CDR3 nucleotide sequence: TGTGCCAGTAGTATAAGGTTGAACGCTGAAGCTTTCTTT. This gives the protein CASSIRLNAEAFF.

This clone was seen more than once but under ten times. The J gene is TRBJ2-2, the V gene TRBV10-1; D gene ambiguous. The CDR3 contains 17 residues. V was clipped by 3 bases and J by 4 bases, with 18 bases between them. The germline CDR1 and CDR2 sequences are WNHNN and SYGVQD (reference sequence). The CDR3 protein is CASSDATQARLTGELFF. CDR3 nucleotides: TGCGCCAGCAGTGACGCTACTCAAGCAAGGCTCACCGGGGAGCTGTTTTTT.

This clone was seen more than once but under ten times. V usage is TRBV13 and J usage is TRBJ1-3; 7 bases align to TRBD1. CDR1 PRHDT and CDR2 FYEKMQ come from the germline V gene (reference sequence). CDR3 size: 15 residues. Trimming at V came to 5 bases and at J to 2 bases, leaving 6 bases not matched to a gene. In nucleotides, the CDR3 is TGTGCCAGCAGCCTCTTACAGGGGACTGGAAACACCATATATTTT. Translated, it gives CASSLLQGTGNTIYF.

The DNA of the CDR3 is TGTGCCAGCAGCCTGACAGGGACGGGTCAGCCCCAGCATTTT. Residues: CASSLTGTGQPQHF. The rearrangement joins TRBV27 to TRBJ1-5; 7 bases align to TRBD1. Germline-derived CDR1 and CDR2 are MNHEY and SMNVEV (reference sequence). This CDR3 spans 14 amino acids. Unmatched junction bases numbered 8, after V lost 6 bases and J lost 6 bases.

This clone was counted a few times. As DNA, the CDR3 is TGTGCCAGCCGGAGCGGGGGCGAGCAGTATTTT. It translates to CASRSGGEQYF. This rearrangement joins TRBV6-5 to TRBJ2-3, with 8 bases identical to TRBD2. Germline V gene sequence: CDR1 MNHEY, CDR2 SVGAGI. This CDR3 has 11 residues. V lost 8 bases, J lost 11 bases, and 6 bases stayed unmatched.

This chain uses TRBV29-1 with TRBJ2-7; no clear D gene. Germline CDR1 and CDR2: SQVTM and ANQGSEA. The CDR3 is 12 amino acids. V was clipped by 6 bases and J by 3 bases, with 12 bases between them. The chain's CDR3 is CSVLRLSYEQYF. The CDR3 bases are TGCAGCGTCCTAAGGCTAAGCTACGAGCAGTACTTC.

This chain connects TRBV9 to TRBJ1-2; no reliable D call. Germline lookup yields CDR1 SGDLS and CDR2 YYNGEE. Deletions cut 0 bases from V and 6 bases from J, with 12 bases between. This CDR3 has 14 amino acids. The CDR3 protein is CASSVGGPRHGYTF. CDR3 DNA sequence: TGTGCCAGCAGCGTAGGGGGTCCACGGCATGGCTACACCTTC. Variable domain in full (rest from reference TRBV9 and TRBJ1-2): DSGVTQTPKHLITATGQRVTLRCSPRSGDLSVYWYQQSLDQGLQFLIQYYNGEERAKGNILERFSAQQFPDLHSELNLSSLELGDSALYFCASSVGGPRHGYTFGSGTRLTVV.

This clone was detected a few times. The V gene is TRBV15, the J gene TRBJ1-4; a weak D match, TRBD1 (5 bases). Germline CDR1 reads LNHNV; CDR2 reads YYDKDF (reference sequence). The CDR3 is made up of 16 amino acids. V shed 3 bases and J shed 7 bases, with 18 bases lying between them. In DNA, the CDR3 is TGTGCCACCAGCAGCTCGACAGCTTTTGAGTCTGAAAAACTGTTTTTT. It encodes CATSSSTAFESEKLFF.

Written as DNA, the CDR3 is TGTGCCAGCAGCTTGGGCCAGTCCACAGATACGCAGTATTTT. Encoded protein: CASSLGQSTDTQYF. The V and J genes are TRBV5-5 and TRBJ2-3, with D hard to call. CDR3 length: 14 residues. V lost 0 bases and J lost 2, with 7 bases in between. In germline, CDR1 is SGHKS, CDR2 YYEKEE (reference sequence).

The V call is TRBV16, the J call TRBJ2-3, with no clear D. Germline assignment: CDR1 KGHSY and CDR2 FQNENV. V lost 3 bases to trimming and J lost 6 bases, with 10 bases between them. The CDR3 has 13 amino acids. The CDR3 DNA follows: TGTGCCAGCAGCCAGTCCGTGCGGGATACGCAGTATTTT. Its protein is CASSQSVRDTQYF.

This clone was found once. This rearrangement joins TRBV5-1 to TRBJ1-1, with 7 positions matching TRBD1. Germline trimming cut 4 bases from V and 3 bases from J; bases unmatched to any gene: 3. There are 13 residues in the CDR3. CDR1 is SGHRS, CDR2 YFSETQ, per germline. CDR3 residues: CASSITGDTEAFF. CDR3 nucleotides: TGCGCCAGCAGCATTACAGGGGACACTGAAGCTTTCTTT.